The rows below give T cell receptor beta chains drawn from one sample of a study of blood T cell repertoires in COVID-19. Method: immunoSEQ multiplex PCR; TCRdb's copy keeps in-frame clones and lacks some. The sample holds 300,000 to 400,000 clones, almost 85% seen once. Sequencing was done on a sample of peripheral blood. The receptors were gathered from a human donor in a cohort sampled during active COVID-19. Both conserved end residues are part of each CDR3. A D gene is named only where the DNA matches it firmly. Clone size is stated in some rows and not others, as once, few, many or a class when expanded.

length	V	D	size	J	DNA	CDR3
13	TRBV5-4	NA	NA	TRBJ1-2	TGTGCCAGCAGCGTGGGAGTCCTTGAGGGCTACACCTTC	CASSVGVLEGYTF
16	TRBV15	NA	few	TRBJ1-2	TGTGCCACCAGCAGAGAGCTGGACACAGGGAGATGGGGCTACACCTTC	CATSRELDTGRWGYTF
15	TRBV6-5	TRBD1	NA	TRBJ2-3	TGTGCCAGCAGTTACCTGACAGGGGGTAGCGATACGCAGTATTTT	CASSYLTGGSDTQYF
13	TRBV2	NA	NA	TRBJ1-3	TGTGCCAGCACATACAGGGCTGGAAACACCATATATTTT	CASTYRAGNTIYF
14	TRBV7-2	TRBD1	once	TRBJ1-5	TGTGCCAGCAGAGGACAGGGGGACAATCAGCCCCAGCATTTT	CASRGQGDNQPQHF
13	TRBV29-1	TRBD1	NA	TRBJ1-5	TGCAGCGCACTGACAGGGGTGAGTCAGCCCCAGCATTTT	CSALTGVSQPQHF
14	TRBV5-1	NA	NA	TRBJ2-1	TGCGCCAGCAGCTTGGGACTTGCCCCTTATGAGCAGTTCTTC	CASSLGLAPYEQFF
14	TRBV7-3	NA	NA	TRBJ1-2	TGTGCCAGCAGCCTAGGGTCGGACGGGGATGGCTACACCTTC	CASSLGSDGDGYTF
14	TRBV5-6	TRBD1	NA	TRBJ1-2	TGTGCCAGCAGCAGGAGGGGGCGCGACTATGGCTACACCTTC	CASSRRGRDYGYTF
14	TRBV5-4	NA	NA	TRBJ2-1	TGTGCCAGCAGCTTGGTGGAGCGAGCCAATGAGCAGTTCTTC	CASSLVERANEQFF
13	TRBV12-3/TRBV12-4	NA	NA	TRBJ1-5	TGTGCCAGCAGTTTCAGTAGCAATCAGCCCCAGCATTTT	CASSFSSNQPQHF
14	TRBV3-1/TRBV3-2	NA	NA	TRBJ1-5	TGTGCCAGCAGCCAATCAGGGGTCAATCAGCCCCAGCATTTT	CASSQSGVNQPQHF
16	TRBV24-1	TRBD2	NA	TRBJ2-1	TGTGCCACCAGCATAGCGGGGGGCCCTCTCCACAATGAGCAGTTCTTC	CATSIAGGPLHNEQFF
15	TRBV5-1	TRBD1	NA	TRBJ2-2	TGCGCCAGCAGCCGAGAGGGGGCAAACACCGGGGAGCTGTTTTTT	CASSREGANTGELFF
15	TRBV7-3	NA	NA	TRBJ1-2	TGTGCCAGCAGCTCAAAGGCGGGGGTAGGCTATGGCTACACCTTC	CASSSKAGVGYGYTF
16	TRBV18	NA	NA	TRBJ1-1	TGTGCCAGCTCACCATCCACGACAACCCTGAACACTGAAGCTTTCTTT	CASSPSTTTLNTEAFF
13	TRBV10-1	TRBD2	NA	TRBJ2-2	TGCGCCAGCAGCGCGGGGGAGGCCGGGGAGCTGTTTTTT	CASSAGEAGELFF
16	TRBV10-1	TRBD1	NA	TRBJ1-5	TGCGCCAGCAGTGAGAGGGCAGGGGGAGGCAATCAGCCCCAGCATTTT	CASSERAGGGNQPQHF
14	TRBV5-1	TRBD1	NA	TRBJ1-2	TGCGCCAGCACCAATGGAAGGACAGGGTCTGGCTACACCTTC	CASTNGRTGSGYTF
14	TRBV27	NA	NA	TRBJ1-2	TGTGCCAGCAAGGAGGGGACTATAACCTATGGCTACACCTTC	CASKEGTITYGYTF
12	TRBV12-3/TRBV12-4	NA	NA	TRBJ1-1	TGTGCCAGCAGTCTCGTTGCGGCCGAAGCTTTCTTT	CASSLVAAEAFF
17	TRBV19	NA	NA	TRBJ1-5	TGTGCCAGTAACGATCCGACAAATCGGAATAGCAATCAGCCCCAGCATTTT	CASNDPTNRNSNQPQHF
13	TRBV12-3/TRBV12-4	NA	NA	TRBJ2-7	TGTGCCAGCAGTTTGGGCAGAGTATACGAGCAGTACTTC	CASSLGRVYEQYF
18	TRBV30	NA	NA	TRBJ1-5	TGTGCCTGGAGTGTTGGAGAGATCGTTGGATATAGCAATCAGCCCCAGCATTTT	CAWSVGEIVGYSNQPQHF
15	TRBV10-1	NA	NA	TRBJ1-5	TGCGCCAGCAGAGCCGCTAACGGGGGTGGCCAGCCCCAGCATTTT	CASRAANGGGQPQHF
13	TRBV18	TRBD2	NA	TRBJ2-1	TGTGCCAGCTCACCATTAGCGGGGGATGAGCAGTTCTTC	CASSPLAGDEQFF
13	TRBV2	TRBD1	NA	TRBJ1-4	TGTGCCAGCAGGAGACAGGGTAATGAAAAACTGTTTTTT	CASRRQGNEKLFF
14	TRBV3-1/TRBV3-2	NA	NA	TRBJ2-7	TGTGCCAGCAGCCTACTACAGGGTAACTACGAGCAGTACTTC	CASSLLQGNYEQYF
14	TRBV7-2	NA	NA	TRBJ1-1	TGTGCCAGCAGCAAATACAGAGAAAACACTGAAGCTTTCTTT	CASSKYRENTEAFF
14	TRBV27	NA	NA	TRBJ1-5	TGTGCCAGCAGTTTAGGGGGCGCGGGCCAGCCCCAGCATTTT	CASSLGGAGQPQHF
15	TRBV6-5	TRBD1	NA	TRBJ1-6	TGTGCCAGCAGCGACAGGGGACTCTATAATTCACCCCTCCACTTT	CASSDRGLYNSPLHF
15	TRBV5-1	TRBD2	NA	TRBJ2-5	TGCGCCAGCAGCTTAGCGCGGGGGGCCCAAGAGACCCAGTACTTC	CASSLARGAQETQYF
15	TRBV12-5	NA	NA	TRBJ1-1	TGTGCTAGTGCCGTGCCTTCGGGGGAGTTTACTGAAGCTTTCTTT	CASAVPSGEFTEAFF
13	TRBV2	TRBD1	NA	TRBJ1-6	TGTGCCACCTTACAGGGGTATAATTCACCCCTCCACTTT	CATLQGYNSPLHF
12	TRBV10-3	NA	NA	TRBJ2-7	TGTGCCATCAGGGCAGGGGCCTACGAGCAGTACTTC	CAIRAGAYEQYF
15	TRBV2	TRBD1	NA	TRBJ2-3	TGTGCCAGCAGTGATCTCGGACAGGGCGGGAATACGCAGTATTTT	CASSDLGQGGNTQYF
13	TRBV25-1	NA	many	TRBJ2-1	TGTGCCAGCAGTGAATTGGAGGGAATTGAGCAGTTCTTC	CASSELEGIEQFF
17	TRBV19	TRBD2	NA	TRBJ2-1	TGTGCCAGTAGTATAATGACTAGCGGGCGCTCCTACAATGAGCAGTTCTTC	CASSIMTSGRSYNEQFF
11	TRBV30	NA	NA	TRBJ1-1	TGTGCCTGGAGTGCTCCCACTGAAGCTTTCTTT	CAWSAPTEAFF
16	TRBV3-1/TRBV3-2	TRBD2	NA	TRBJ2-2	TGTGCCAGCAGCCAAGACGGGACTAGATTCACCGGGGAGCTGTTTTTT	CASSQDGTRFTGELFF
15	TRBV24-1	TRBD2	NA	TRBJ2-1	TGTGCCACCAGTGATAATAGCGGGGGGGCTTGGGAGCAGTTCTTC	CATSDNSGGAWEQFF